This record covers a single TCR beta chain. These data originate in a study of blood T cell repertoires in COVID-19. Study information: The analysed material was cDNA or gDNA that came from T cells, B-cell-depleted T cells, or PBMCs.

Using immunoSEQ multiplex PCR, the repertoire was profiled, and TCRdb retains in-frame clones only, with some absent. The repertoire consists of about 140,000 clones, with nearly 80% occurring once and the leading ten covering around 2.9%. Clinical histories supplied by participants themselves formed the basis of cohort assignment. Recovered Cohort 3 donors showed two negative PCRs, clearance, or symptom resolution. The sequencing input was PBMCs or T cells enriched from blood (not recorded which). This TCR derives from a woman between 45 and 60 years old who had recovered from COVID-19.

This CDR3 reads CASSSRGAYEQYF. The CDR3 nucleotides read TGTGCCAGCAGCTCACGCGGGGCGTACGAGCAGTACTTC. The chain couples TRBV7-8 to TRBJ2-7; D perhaps matches TRBD2 (6 bases). Trimming removed 4 bases at V and 4 bases at J, with 11 bases between. The CDR3 is made up of 13 amino acids. From germline, CDR1 is SGHVS and CDR2 FQNEAQ.